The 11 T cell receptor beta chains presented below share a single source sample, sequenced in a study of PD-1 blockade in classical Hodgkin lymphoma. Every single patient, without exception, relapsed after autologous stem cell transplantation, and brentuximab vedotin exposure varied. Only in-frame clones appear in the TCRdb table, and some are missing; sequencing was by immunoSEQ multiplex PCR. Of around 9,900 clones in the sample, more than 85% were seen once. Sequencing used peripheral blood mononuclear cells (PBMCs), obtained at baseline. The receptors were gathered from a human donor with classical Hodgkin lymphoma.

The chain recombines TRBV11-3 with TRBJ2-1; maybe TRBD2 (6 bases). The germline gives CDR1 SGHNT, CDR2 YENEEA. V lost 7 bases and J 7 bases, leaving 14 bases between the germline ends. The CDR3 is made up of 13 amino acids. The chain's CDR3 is CASTLASGNEQFF. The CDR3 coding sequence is TGTGCCAGCACCCTAGCGTCGGGGAATGAGCAGTTCTTC.

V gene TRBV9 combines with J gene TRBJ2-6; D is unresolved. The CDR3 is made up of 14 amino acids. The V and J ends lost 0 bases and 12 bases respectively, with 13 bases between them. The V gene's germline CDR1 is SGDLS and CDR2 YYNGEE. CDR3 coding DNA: TGTGCCAGCAGCGTAGGTCTGGCCCCTCGCGTCCTGACTTTC. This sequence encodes CASSVGLAPRVLTF.

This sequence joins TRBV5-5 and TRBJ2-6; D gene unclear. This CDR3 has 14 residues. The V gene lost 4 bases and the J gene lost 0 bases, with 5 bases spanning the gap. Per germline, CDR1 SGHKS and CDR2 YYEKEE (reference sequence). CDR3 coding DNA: TGTGCCAGCAGCCCCATCTCTGGGGCCAACGTCCTGACTTTC. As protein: CASSPISGANVLTF.

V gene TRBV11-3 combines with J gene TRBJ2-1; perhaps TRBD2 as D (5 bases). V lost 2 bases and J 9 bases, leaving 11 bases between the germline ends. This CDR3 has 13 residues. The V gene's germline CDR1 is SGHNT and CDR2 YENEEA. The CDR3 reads CASSLSGIGEQFF. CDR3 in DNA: TGTGCCAGCAGCTTATCCGGGATTGGTGAGCAGTTCTTC.

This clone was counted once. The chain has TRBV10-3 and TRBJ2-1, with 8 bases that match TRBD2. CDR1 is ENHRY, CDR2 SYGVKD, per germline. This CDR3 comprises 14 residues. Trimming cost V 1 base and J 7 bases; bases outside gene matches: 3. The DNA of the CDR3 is TGTGCCATCAGTGAGTATGCGGGAGGTAATGAGCAGTTCTTC. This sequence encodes CAISEYAGGNEQFF.

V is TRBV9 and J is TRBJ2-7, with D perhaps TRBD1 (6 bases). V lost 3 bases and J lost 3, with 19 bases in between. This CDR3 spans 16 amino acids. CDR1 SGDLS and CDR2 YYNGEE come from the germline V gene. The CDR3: CASSDNSGTNLYEQYF. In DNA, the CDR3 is TGTGCCAGCAGCGACAATTCCGGGACAAACCTCTACGAGCAGTACTTC.

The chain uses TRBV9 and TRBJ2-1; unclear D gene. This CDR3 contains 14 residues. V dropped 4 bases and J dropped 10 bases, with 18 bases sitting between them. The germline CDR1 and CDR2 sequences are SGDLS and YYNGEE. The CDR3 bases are TGTGCCAGCAGCCCCTATGGGTCCGGCAGAGAGCAGTTCTTC. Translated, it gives CASSPYGSGREQFF.

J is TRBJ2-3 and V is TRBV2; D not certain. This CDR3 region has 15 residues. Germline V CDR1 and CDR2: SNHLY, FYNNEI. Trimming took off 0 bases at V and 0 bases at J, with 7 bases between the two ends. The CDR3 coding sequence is TGTGCCAGCAGTGAAGCCGGCCTGAGCACAGATACGCAGTATTTT. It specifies CASSEAGLSTDTQYF.

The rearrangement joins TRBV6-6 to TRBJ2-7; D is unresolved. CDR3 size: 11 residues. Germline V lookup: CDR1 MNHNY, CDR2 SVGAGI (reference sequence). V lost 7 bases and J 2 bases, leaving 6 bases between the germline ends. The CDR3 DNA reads TGTGCCAGCAAGGAAGCCTACGAGCAGTACTTC. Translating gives CASKEAYEQYF.

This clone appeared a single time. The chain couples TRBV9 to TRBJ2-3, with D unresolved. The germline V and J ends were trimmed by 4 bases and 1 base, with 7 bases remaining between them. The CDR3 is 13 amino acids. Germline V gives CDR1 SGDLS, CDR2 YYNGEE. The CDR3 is CASSFEGTDTQYF. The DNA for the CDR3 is TGTGCCAGCAGCTTTGAGGGCACAGATACGCAGTATTTT.

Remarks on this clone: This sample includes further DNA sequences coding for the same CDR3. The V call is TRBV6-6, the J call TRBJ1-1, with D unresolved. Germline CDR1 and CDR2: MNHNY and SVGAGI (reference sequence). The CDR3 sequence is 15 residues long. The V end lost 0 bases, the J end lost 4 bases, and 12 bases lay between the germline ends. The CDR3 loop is CASSYSTGLGTEAFF. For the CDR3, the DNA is TGTGCCAGCAGTTACTCGACCGGGCTGGGCACTGAAGCTTTCTTT.